A selection of T cell receptor beta chains follows, all from one sample in a study of cytomegalovirus exposure and HLA in healthy donors. TCRdb keeps only in-frame clones here, not all; method: immunoSEQ multiplex PCR. The sample shows roughly 200,000 clones, less than 80% of them seen only once. The specimen was PBMCs. The source of these receptors is a woman aged 25 to 39 in good health and CMV-seropositive. Each CDR3 is given with its conserved first and last residue. Clone sizes are given selectively: once, few, many, or a class where the clone is expanded.

j_call cdr3_length v_call clone_size cdr3_aa
TRBJ2-3 13 TRBV5-1 . CASTDIEKDTQYF
TRBJ2-5 13 TRBV19 . CASSLVAGETQYF
TRBJ1-4 16 TRBV15 . CATSRGFRGRAEKLFF
TRBJ2-7 17 TRBV27 . CASSRDRGPPSSYEQYF
TRBJ2-7 15 TRBV16 . CASSPRPQGPDEQYF
TRBJ2-1 11 TRBV2 . CAIRGLHEQFF
TRBJ1-4 18 TRBV15 . CATSRQSPGTGGGEKLFF
TRBJ2-2 16 TRBV4-1 few CASSQEKRGGRRELFF
TRBJ2-1 12 TRBV2 . CASNLMTGLQFF
TRBJ2-7 15 TRBV5-4 . CASSKDTRSSYEQYF
TRBJ1-2 11 TRBV20-1 . CSAVRDYGYTF
TRBJ1-2 15 TRBV7-8 . CASSLLGTRNYGYTF
TRBJ2-3 16 TRBV7-9 . CASSPTSGSNADTQYF
TRBJ1-1 15 TRBV19 . CASSIISGMNTEAFF
TRBJ2-1 15 TRBV29-1 . CSVVQRGTYYNEQFF
TRBJ2-1 14 TRBV18 . CASSPLQVYNEQFF
TRBJ1-1 16 TRBV6-1 . CASSEEVGSGNTEAFF